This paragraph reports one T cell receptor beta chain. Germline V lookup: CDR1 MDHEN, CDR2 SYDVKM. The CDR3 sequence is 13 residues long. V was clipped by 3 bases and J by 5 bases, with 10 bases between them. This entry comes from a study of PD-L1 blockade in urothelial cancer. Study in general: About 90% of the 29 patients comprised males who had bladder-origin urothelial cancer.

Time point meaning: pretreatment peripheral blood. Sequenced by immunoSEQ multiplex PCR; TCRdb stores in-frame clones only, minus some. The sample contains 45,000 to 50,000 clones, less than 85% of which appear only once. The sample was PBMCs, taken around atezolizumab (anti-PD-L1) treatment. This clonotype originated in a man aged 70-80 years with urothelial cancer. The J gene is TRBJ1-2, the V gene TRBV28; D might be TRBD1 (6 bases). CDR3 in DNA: TGTGCCAGCAGTTTGCCAGGGGCATATGGCTACACCTTC. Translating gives CASSLPGAYGYTF.